This T cell receptor beta chain comes out of a study of shared clonotypes between healthy human individuals. Study as a whole: Three plates were used per donor for CD4 naive, three for CD4 memory, two for CD8 naive and one for CD8 memory.

This clone showed up just once. Its target is not known. The CDR3 is 14 amino acids. Germline CDR1 SGHTA, CDR2 FQGTGA. J was trimmed by 15 bases and V by 2 bases; bases with no gene match: 6. Running of the assay took place at deep level. Only in-frame clones appear in the TCRdb table, and some are missing; sequencing was by immunoSEQ multiplex PCR. The sample carries approximately 2,300,000 clones, approximately 90% recorded once. Study results and limitations: For naive CD4 cells, 4% to 5% of clonotypes were shared across several donors.

V and J are TRBV7-3 and TRBJ2-1, with TRBD2 matching over 14 bases. Sequencing was carried out using naive CD4+ T cells from PBMCs. Subset given: CD45RA+ positively selected. The sequence was obtained from a man aged 18 to 29 in good health. Some clones in this sample may be carry-over from other donors' samples. The CDR3 DNA reads TGTGCCAGCAGCTTAGGGACTAGCGGGAGTAAGGCGTTCTTC. It is translated as CASSLGTSGSKAFF. The full variable domain, with the rest looked up from reference TRBV7-3 and TRBJ2-1, is GAGVSQTPSNKVTEKGKYVELRCDPISGHTALYWYRQSLGQGPEFLIYFQGTGAADDSGLPNDRFFAVRPEGSVSTLKIQRTERGDSAVYLCASSLGTSGSKAFFGPGTRLTVL.